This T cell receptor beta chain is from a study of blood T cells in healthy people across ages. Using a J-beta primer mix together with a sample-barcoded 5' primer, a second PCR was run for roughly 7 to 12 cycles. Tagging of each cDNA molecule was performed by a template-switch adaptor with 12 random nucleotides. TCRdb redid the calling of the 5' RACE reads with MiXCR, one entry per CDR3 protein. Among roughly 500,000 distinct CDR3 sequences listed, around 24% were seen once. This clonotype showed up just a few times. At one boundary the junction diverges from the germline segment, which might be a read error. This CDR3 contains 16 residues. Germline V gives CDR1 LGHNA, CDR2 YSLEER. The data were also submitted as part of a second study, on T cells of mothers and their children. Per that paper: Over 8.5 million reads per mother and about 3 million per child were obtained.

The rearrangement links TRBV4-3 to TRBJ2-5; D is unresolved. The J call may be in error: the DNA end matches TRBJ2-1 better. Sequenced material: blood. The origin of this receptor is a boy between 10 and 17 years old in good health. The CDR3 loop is CASSQEGSGTYDEQFF. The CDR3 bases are TGCGCCAGCAGCCAAGAGGGATCAGGTACCTACGATGAGCAGTTCTTC.